This TCR beta chain derives from a study of OX40 agonist ivuxolimab in advanced cancers. Findings and caveats of the study: Mean expanded clone counts were higher in CD8+ than CD4+ T cells. Among expanded peripheral T cells, antigen specificity went undetermined.

Germline CDR1 SGHAT, CDR2 FQNNGV. V lost 1 base and J lost 2, with 11 bases in between. The CDR3 length is 15 residues. Measured with immunoSEQ multiplex PCR; TCRdb has only the in-frame clones, and not every one. The sample carries 65,000 to 70,000 clones, over 60% recorded once. Points on this clone: Its antigen is currently unknown.

Patients with a history of autoimmune disease or on systemic immunosuppression were excluded. The clonotype was recovered from an adult with an advanced solid tumor such as melanoma, head and neck, liver or kidney cancer. This material consisted of CD4+ or CD8+ T cells sorted from blood, taken in a trial of the OX40 agonist ivuxolimab. The chain has TRBV11-2 and TRBJ2-5, with D hard to call. CDR3 region: CASSLASVGQETQYF. In nucleotides, the CDR3 is TGTGCCAGCAGCTTAGCTTCCGTAGGGCAAGAGACCCAGTACTTC. Looking up the rest from reference TRBV11-2 and TRBJ2-5 gives the full variable domain: EAGVAQSPRYKIIEKRQSVAFWCNPISGHATLYWYQQILGQGPKLLIQFQNNGVVDDSQLPKDRFSAERLKGVDSTLKIQPAKLEDSAVYLCASSLASVGQETQYFGPGTRLLVL.